This TCR beta chain comes out of a study of blood T cell repertoires in COVID-19. Original data processing: Estimated nucleated cell counts came from reference gene primer amplification. Data came from immunoSEQ multiplex PCR; TCRdb stores just in-frame clones and leaves some out. Clone size and V and J calls were adopted from that table, with D and trimming inferred from the DNA. This sample has fewer than 200,000 clones; 87% occur once, and the top ten carry approximately 2.7%. The CDR3 consists of 14 residues. After removal of 5 bases from V and 4 bases from J, the junction contained 7 bases not matched to a gene. Germline V gene sequence: CDR1 SGHAT, CDR2 FQNNGV.

The sample comprised peripheral blood. This receptor was obtained from a man aged 40-49 years with active or convalescent COVID-19. The J gene is TRBJ1-2, the V gene TRBV11-2; 7 nucleotides agree with TRBD1. For the CDR3, the DNA is TGTGCCAGCAGCCACCCCGGGACAGTCTATGGCTACACCTTC. It yields the protein CASSHPGTVYGYTF.